This is a list of T cell receptor beta chains from one sample in a study of CD8+CD57+ T cells in acquired aplastic anemia. TCRdb redid the calling of the reads with MiXCR, one entry per CDR3 protein. The sample lists roughly 260,000 distinct CDR3 sequences; more than 40% were seen once. The sequenced sample was sorted CD4+, CD8+, or CD8+CD57+ T cells (not recorded which) from PBMCs. The origin of the receptors is a human donor with aplastic anemia. The CDR3 runs from the conserved cysteine through the conserved F or W. Fields, in order: D gene, J gene, clone size, V gene, CDR3 protein, CDR3 DNA. The D gene is left open where the match is weak. The size field is filled for only some rows; it gives once, few, many or a size class.

TRBD2	TRBJ2-1	-	TRBV20-1	CSAGTSGGYEQFF	TGCAGTGCTGGGACTAGCGGGGGTTATGAGCAGTTCTTC
-	TRBJ1-5	-	TRBV6-6	CASSALGNQPQHF	TGTGCCAGCAGCGCCCTCGGCAATCAGCCCCAGCATTTT
-	TRBJ1-6	-	TRBV3-1	CASSPRWQVRSSPLHF	TGTGCCAGCAGCCCGAGATGGCAAGTACGTAGTTCACCCCTCCACTTT
-	TRBJ2-5	-	TRBV2	CASRTYETQYF	TGTGCCAGCAGGACCTACGAGACCCAGTACTTC
TRBD1	TRBJ2-7	many	TRBV9	CASSVSGGEQYF	TGTGCCAGCAGCGTATCAGGGGGCGAGCAGTACTTC
-	TRBJ2-7	few	TRBV30	CAWSRGQGGYEQYF	TGTGCCTGGAGTCGGGGGCAGGGGGGTTACGAGCAGTACTTC
-	TRBJ1-1	-	TRBV6-5	CASSYSSGGDTEAFF	TGTGCCAGCAGTTACTCTTCCGGGGGTGACACTGAAGCTTTCTTT
-	TRBJ2-7	few	TRBV4-2	CASSSITGTRVSYEQYF	TGTGCCAGCAGCTCAATTACGGGGACCCGTGTCTCCTACGAGCAGTACTTC
TRBD1	TRBJ2-7	few	TRBV7-3	CASSPGTGGEQYF	TGTGCCAGCAGCCCGGGGACAGGGGGTGAGCAGTACTTC
TRBD2	TRBJ2-1	-	TRBV11-2	CASSLPGLAPYNEQFF	TGTGCCAGCAGCTTACCGGGACTAGCGCCGTACAATGAGCAGTTCTTC
-	TRBJ2-1	-	TRBV7-3	CASSGRESSEQFF	TGTGCCAGCAGCGGTCGTGAGTCTAGTGAGCAGTTCTTC
-	TRBJ2-1	-	TRBV30	CAWSVGQYNEQFF	TGTGCCTGGAGTGTCGGACAGTACAATGAGCAGTTCTTC
TRBD2	TRBJ2-1	-	TRBV2	CAISGGAGEQFF	TGTGCCATTAGCGGGGGGGCGGGTGAGCAGTTCTTC
TRBD1	TRBJ1-2	-	TRBV10-3	CAIKGQGDKLGGYTF	TGTGCCATAAAGGGTCAGGGGGACAAACTGGGAGGCTACACCTTC
-	TRBJ2-2	many	TRBV7-9	CALSVTGELFF	TGTGCTCTATCAGTCACCGGGGAGCTGTTTTTT
-	TRBJ1-1	-	TRBV4-1	CASSQVLISTEAFF	TGCGCCAGCAGCCAAGTTTTGATAAGCACTGAAGCTTTCTTT